The 18 T cell receptor beta chains given below trace back to one sample, sequenced in a study of blood T cell repertoires in COVID-19. Clones were sequenced by immunoSEQ multiplex PCR, and TCRdb holds only the in-frame ones, with some missing. The table has 150,000 to 160,000 clones, about four fifths seen once; the top ten hold approximately 0.5%. Material for sequencing was peripheral blood. These TCRs come from a man between 60 and 75 years old with acute or convalescent COVID-19.

This clone occurred a few times. The V gene is TRBV7-2, the J gene TRBJ1-6; no clear D gene. V was pared by 4 bases and J by 9 bases, with 10 bases between. CDR3 length equals 13 residues. Germline V gives CDR1 SGHTA, CDR2 FQGNSA. Here the CDR3 reads CASSSGRGSPLHF. CDR3 nucleotide sequence: TGTGCCAGCAGCTCGGGCCGGGGTTCACCCCTCCACTTT.

This clone came up a few times. The V call is TRBV7-2, the J call TRBJ1-2, with a tentative D call TRBD1 (5 bases). The CDR3 totals 15 residues. Trimming removed 3 bases from V and 0 bases from J, with 11 bases in between. Germline lookup yields CDR1 SGHTA and CDR2 FQGNSA. Written as DNA, the CDR3 is TGTGCCAGCAGCTTCGACAGTGCAGCTAACTATGGCTACACCTTC. Protein sequence: CASSFDSAANYGYTF.

This chain joins TRBV6-5 and TRBJ1-4, with no clear D. The CDR3 is made up of 14 amino acids. V lost 8 bases and J 2 bases, leaving 12 bases between the germline ends. Germline assignment: CDR1 MNHEY and CDR2 SVGAGI. The CDR3 region has the DNA TGTGCCAGCTGGACCGGGGAGACTAATGAAAAACTGTTTTTT. Translating gives CASWTGETNEKLFF.

The gene calls are TRBV5-4 and TRBJ2-7; possible D gene TRBD1, 6 bases. V was cut by 4 bases and J by 3 bases, with 20 bases left in between. CDR1 is SGHNT and CDR2 is YYREEE in the germline V gene (reference sequence). The CDR3 length is 16 residues. The CDR3 bases are TGTGCCAGCAGCCCAGACAGTTGGGGGCCGGGCTACGAGCAGTACTTC. It is translated as CASSPDSWGPGYEQYF.

CDR3 in DNA: TGTGCCAGCAGCTCCCCCGGGACAGGGGGCACTGAAGCTTTCTTT. It codes for CASSSPGTGGTEAFF. The rearrangement uses TRBV28 and TRBJ1-1, with 11 bases that match TRBD1. This CDR3 is built from 15 residues. Per the germline V gene, CDR1 is MDHEN and CDR2 is SYDVKM. Trimming removed 6 bases from V and 4 bases from J; junction bases left unmatched: 7.

V usage is TRBV2 and J usage is TRBJ1-2; D not certain. CDR1 SNHLY and CDR2 FYNNEI come from the germline V gene. The CDR3 totals 14 residues. Trimming removed 5 bases at V and 0 bases at J, with 10 bases between. The CDR3 loop reads CASSPRGTNYGYTF. For the CDR3, the DNA is TGTGCCAGCAGTCCGAGAGGGACTAACTATGGCTACACCTTC.

This sequence joins TRBV7-6 and TRBJ2-1; 9 bases agree with TRBD2. V gave up 5 bases and J gave up 9 bases; unmatched junction bases: 14. The CDR3 has 16 amino acids. CDR1 SGHVS and CDR2 FNYEAQ come from the germline V gene. The CDR3 region has the DNA TGTGCCAGCAGCATTTTAGCGGGGGCGCCCTTTATTGAGCAGTTCTTC. Protein product: CASSILAGAPFIEQFF.

Note on this clone: The sample holds other DNA sequences that translate to the same CDR3. The chain uses TRBV29-1 and TRBJ2-3, with D tentatively TRBD1 (6 bases). The CDR3 has 12 amino acids. V dropped 4 bases and J dropped 3 bases, with 8 bases sitting between them. The germline V gene has CDR1 SQVTM and CDR2 ANQGSEA. CDR3 residues: CSVAGQTDTQYF. CDR3 DNA: TGCAGCGTTGCTGGACAGACAGATACGCAGTATTTT.

V usage is TRBV19 and J usage is TRBJ1-1; a possible D gene is TRBD1 (5 bases). Germline CDR1 LNHDA, CDR2 SQIVND (reference sequence). The CDR3 is 15 amino acids. Trimming shortened V by 7 bases and J by 0 bases, and 15 bases separated the two germline ends. CDR3 sequence (DNA): TGTGCCAGTACCCCGGGGGGGGAGATGAACACTGAAGCTTTCTTT. This encodes CASTPGGEMNTEAFF.

V usage is TRBV28 and J usage is TRBJ2-7, with 11 bases fitting TRBD2. The germline V gene encodes CDR1 MDHEN and CDR2 SYDVKM. This CDR3 is built from 18 residues. J was trimmed by 6 bases and V by 5 bases; bases with no gene match: 18. The CDR3 reads CASSKSRSGRALRFEQYF. The CDR3 region has the DNA TGTGCCAGCAGTAAAAGTCGTAGCGGGAGGGCCCTCAGATTCGAGCAGTACTTC.

There are a few counts of this clone. The sample holds other DNA sequences that translate to the same CDR3. The genes are TRBV18 and TRBJ1-5; no firm D call. The CDR3 runs 14 residues. V gave up 2 bases and J gave up 4 bases, with 9 bases separating them. CDR1 and CDR2 from the germline V gene are KGHSH and LQKENI. CDR3 loop: CASSPRTGNQPQHF. CDR3 DNA sequence: TGTGCCAGCTCACCAAGGACGGGGAATCAGCCCCAGCATTTT.

This sequence joins TRBV6-4 and TRBJ2-1; D may be TRBD2 (6 bases). V shed 3 bases and J shed 7 bases, with 13 bases lying between them. Germline assignment: CDR1 MRHNA and CDR2 SNTAGT. The CDR3 has 14 amino acids. CDR3 sequence (DNA): TGTGCCAGCAGTGAAGGGACTGTAGGGAATGAGCAGTTCTTC. Amino acid sequence: CASSEGTVGNEQFF.

V and J are TRBV9 and TRBJ2-3, with a weak D call TRBD2 (5 bases). Trimming left V 1 base short and J 3 bases short, with 12 bases between. Germline assignment: CDR1 SGDLS and CDR2 YYNGEE. The CDR3 length is 15 residues. CDR3 nucleotides: TGTGCCAGCAGCGTACTGGAAACTAGGACAGATACGCAGTATTTT. Translated: CASSVLETRTDTQYF.

V and J are TRBV11-2 and TRBJ2-7, with 8 bases lining up with TRBD2. V shed 1 base, J shed 3 bases, and the junction held 5 bases outside the gene matches. The V gene's germline CDR1 is SGHAT and CDR2 FQNNGV. This CDR3 comprises 15 residues. CDR3 region: CASSLAGTRGYEQYF. In nucleotides, the CDR3 is TGTGCCAGCAGCTTAGCCGGGACTAGGGGCTACGAGCAGTACTTC.

V gene TRBV5-4 combines with J gene TRBJ1-4; no firm D call. Germline V gene lookup returns CDR1 SGHNT and CDR2 YYREEE (reference sequence). Trimming cost V 0 bases and J 1 base, with 7 bases left between them. The CDR3 runs 15 residues. CDR3 in DNA: TGTGCCAGCAGCTTGGTGGGCAGAACTAATGAAAAACTGTTTTTT. This translates into CASSLVGRTNEKLFF.

The rearrangement joins TRBV7-9 to TRBJ1-1; 7 bases map to TRBD1. The length of the CDR3 is 16 residues. J was trimmed by 4 bases and V by 4 bases; bases with no gene match: 12. CDR1 and CDR2 from the germline V gene are SEHNR and FQNEAQ (reference sequence). The DNA for the CDR3 is TGTGCCAGCAGCTCCCTCCCCGGGCCAGGGGGCACTGAAGCTTTCTTT. Translating gives CASSSLPGPGGTEAFF.

This clone was seen only once. J is TRBJ1-1 and V is TRBV9; D is uncertain. The CDR3 consists of 13 residues. Germline assignment: CDR1 SGDLS and CDR2 YYNGEE. The V gene lost 0 bases and the J gene lost 2 bases, with 5 bases spanning the gap. CDR3 in amino acids: CASSVEPNTEAFF. The CDR3, as DNA: TGTGCCAGCAGCGTAGAGCCCAACACTGAAGCTTTCTTT.

V is TRBV7-2 and J is TRBJ2-5; the D gene is possibly TRBD2 (5 bases). From germline, CDR1 is SGHTA and CDR2 FQGNSA. The CDR3 runs to 13 residues. The ends were cut back, 5 bases at V and 4 bases at J, with 11 bases in the middle. CDR3 sequence: CASSRGLGETQYF. CDR3 DNA sequence: TGTGCCAGCAGCAGAGGACTGGGAGAGACCCAGTACTTC.